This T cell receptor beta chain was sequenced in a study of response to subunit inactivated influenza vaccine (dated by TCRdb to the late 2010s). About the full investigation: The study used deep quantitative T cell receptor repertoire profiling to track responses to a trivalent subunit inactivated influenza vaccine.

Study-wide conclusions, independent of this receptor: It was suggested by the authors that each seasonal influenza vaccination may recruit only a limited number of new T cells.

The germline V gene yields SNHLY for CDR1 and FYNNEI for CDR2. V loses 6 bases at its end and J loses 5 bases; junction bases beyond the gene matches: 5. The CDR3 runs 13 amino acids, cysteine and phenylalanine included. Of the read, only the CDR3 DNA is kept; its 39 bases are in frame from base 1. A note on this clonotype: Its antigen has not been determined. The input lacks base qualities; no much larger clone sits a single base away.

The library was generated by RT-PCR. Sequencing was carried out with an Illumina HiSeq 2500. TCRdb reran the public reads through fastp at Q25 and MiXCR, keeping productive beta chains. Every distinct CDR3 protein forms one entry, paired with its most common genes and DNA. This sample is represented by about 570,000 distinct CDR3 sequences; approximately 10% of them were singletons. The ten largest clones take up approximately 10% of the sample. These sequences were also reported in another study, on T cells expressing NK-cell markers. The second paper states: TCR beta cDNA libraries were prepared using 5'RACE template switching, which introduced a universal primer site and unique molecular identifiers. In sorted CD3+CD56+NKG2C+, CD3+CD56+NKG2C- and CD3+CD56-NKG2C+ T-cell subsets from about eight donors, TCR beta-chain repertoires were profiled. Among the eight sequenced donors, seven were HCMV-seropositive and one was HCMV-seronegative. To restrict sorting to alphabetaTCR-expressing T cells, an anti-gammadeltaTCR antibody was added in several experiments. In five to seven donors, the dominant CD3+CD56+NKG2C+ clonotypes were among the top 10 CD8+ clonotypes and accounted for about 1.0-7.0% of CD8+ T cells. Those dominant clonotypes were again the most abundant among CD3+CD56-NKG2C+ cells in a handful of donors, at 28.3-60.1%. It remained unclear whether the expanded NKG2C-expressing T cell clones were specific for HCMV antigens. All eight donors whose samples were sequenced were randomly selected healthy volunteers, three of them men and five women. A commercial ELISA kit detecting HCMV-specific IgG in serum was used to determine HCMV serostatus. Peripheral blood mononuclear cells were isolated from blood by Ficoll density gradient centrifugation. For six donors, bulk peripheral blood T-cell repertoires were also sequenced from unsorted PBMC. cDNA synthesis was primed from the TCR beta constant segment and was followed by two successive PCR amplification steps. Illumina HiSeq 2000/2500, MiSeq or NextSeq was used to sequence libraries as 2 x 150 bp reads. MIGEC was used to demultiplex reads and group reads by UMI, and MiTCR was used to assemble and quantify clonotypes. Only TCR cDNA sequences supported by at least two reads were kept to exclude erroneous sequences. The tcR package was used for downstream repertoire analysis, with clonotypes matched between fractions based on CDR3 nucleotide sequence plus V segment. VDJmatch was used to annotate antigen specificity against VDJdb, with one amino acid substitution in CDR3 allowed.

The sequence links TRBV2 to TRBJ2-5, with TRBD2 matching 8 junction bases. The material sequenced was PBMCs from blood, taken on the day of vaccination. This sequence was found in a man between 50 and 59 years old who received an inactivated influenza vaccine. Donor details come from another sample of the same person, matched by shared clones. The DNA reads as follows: TGTGCCAGCAGCTGGACTAGCTGGGAGACCCAGTACTTC. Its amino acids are CASSWTSWETQYF.